The 10 T cell receptor beta chains in this list originate from one sample, sequenced in a study of T cell repertoires in cytomegalovirus infection. The antigens of these receptors remain unknown. TCRdb ran MiXCR on the reads and lists one entry per CDR3 protein. Of roughly 120,000 distinct CDR3 sequences listed, over 25% are singletons. The sequencing used CD8+ T cells from cultured PBMCs, collected from culture after CMV antigen stimulation. These receptors were taken from a human donor in good health (CMV status not recorded). Some clones in this sample may be carry-over from other donors' samples.

The J gene is TRBJ2-1, the V gene TRBV12-3 or TRBV12-4, with D possibly matching TRBD2 (6 bases). V lost 6 bases, J lost 8 bases, and 20 bases lay in between. The CDR3 extends over 15 amino acids. The CDR3 loop reads CASSYLDPPGDEQFF. CDR3 in DNA: TGTGCCAGCAGCTACCTAGATCCTCCGGGGGATGAGCAGTTCTTC.

This clonotype turned up a few times. This chain connects TRBV7-2 to TRBJ2-5, with D maybe TRBD2 (5 bases). The V end lost 5 bases, the J end lost 2 bases, and 9 bases lay between the germline ends. This CDR3 has 13 residues. CDR1 and CDR2 from the germline V gene are SGHTA and FQGNSA. The CDR3 region is CASSIRLQETQYF. CDR3 in DNA: TGTGCCAGCAGCATTAGACTACAAGAGACCCAGTACTTC.

This sequence joins TRBV12-5 and TRBJ2-1; 7 nucleotides agree with TRBD2. This CDR3 region has 12 residues. J was trimmed by 8 bases and V by 9 bases; bases with no gene match: 7. Germline lookup yields CDR1 LGHNT and CDR2 FRNRAP. The DNA of the CDR3 is TGTGCTAGCGTGGGGAGGGTTGATGAGCAGTTCTTC. Translation gives CASVGRVDEQFF.

This clonotype has a count of ten or more. The CDR3 reads CASSSGQGWAEAFF. CDR3 nucleotide sequence: TGTGCCAGCAGTTCCGGACAGGGTTGGGCTGAAGCTTTCTTT. The V call is TRBV12-3 or TRBV12-4, the J call TRBJ1-1, with 8 bases lining up with TRBD1. V lost 4 bases and J lost 6; bases outside the gene matches: 7. CDR3 length: 14 residues.

The chain has TRBV2 and TRBJ2-1; D unclear. Germline V gene sequence: CDR1 SNHLY, CDR2 FYNNEI. CDR3 length: 13 residues. The V and J ends lost 6 bases and 4 bases respectively, with 10 bases between them. CDR3 sequence reads: CASSSARYNEQFF. CDR3 in DNA: TGTGCCAGCAGCTCCGCCAGATACAATGAGCAGTTCTTC.

Ten or more counts support this clonotype. This rearrangement joins TRBV4-1 to TRBJ1-5; possible D gene TRBD1, 6 bases. Germline-derived CDR1 and CDR2 are MGHRA and YSYEKL. Trimming took 0 bases from V and 0 from J, leaving 12 bases between them. The CDR3 length is 17 residues. The CDR3 DNA sequence: TGCGCCAGCAGCCAAGAGTGGCCAGGGGTTAGCAATCAGCCCCAGCATTTT. Translated, it gives CASSQEWPGVSNQPQHF.

There are a few counts of this clonotype. This chain connects TRBV12-3 or TRBV12-4 to TRBJ2-5; D is unclear. CDR3 length: 14 residues. The V end was cut by 0 bases, the J end by 5 bases, with 10 bases between. In nucleotides, the CDR3 is TGTGCCAGCAGTTTAGCGCTCGCAATTGAGACCCAGTACTTC. As protein: CASSLALAIETQYF.

V usage is TRBV5-1 and J usage is TRBJ2-7; TRBD2 matches 12 bases. The CDR3 is 17 residues long. The trim removed 4 bases at V and 1 base at J, leaving 9 bases unmatched. CDR1 is SGHRS and CDR2 is YFSETQ in the germline V gene. DNA of the CDR3: TGCGCCAGCAGCGCGAACCCTAGCGGGGGGGCGTCCTACGAGCAGTACTTC. This sequence encodes CASSANPSGGASYEQYF.

With regard to this clonotype: Possible read error: a much larger clone is one base away. The chain employs TRBV11-2 and TRBJ1-5; D unresolved. The CDR3 contains 14 residues. The V gene's germline CDR1 is SGHAT and CDR2 FQNNGV. V was cut by 0 bases and J by 0 bases, with 3 bases left in between. The CDR3 here is CASSLEYSNQPQHF. Here the CDR3 DNA reads TGTGCCAGCAGCTTAGAGTATAGCAATCAGCCCCAGCATTTT.

This clonotype has more than one count but fewer than ten. V is TRBV7-9 and J is TRBJ2-7; TRBD2 is a possible D gene (5 bases). The CDR3 runs 16 residues. V lost 5 bases to trimming and J lost 2 bases, with 19 bases between them. Germline lookup yields CDR1 SEHNR and CDR2 FQNEAQ (reference sequence). For the CDR3, the DNA is TGTGCCAGCAGCCCTATCGGGGTCCGGGATACCTACGAGCAGTACTTC. It translates to CASSPIGVRDTYEQYF.